Following are 30 T cell receptor beta chains from one sample sequenced in a study of T-cell memory formation after mild COVID-19. TCRdb recomputed calls from the 5' RACE reads with MiXCR, one row per CDR3 protein. The sample contains roughly 280,000 distinct CDR3 sequences, approximately 7.6% of which appear only once. Sequenced input: PBMCs or a T cell subset sorted from them (not recorded which). Receptors originate from a young man who had mild COVID-19 (a few samples of this study predate the infection). Cell type and time point are not known.

This clonotype came up many times. This chain connects TRBV6-5 to TRBJ2-3; possibly TRBD2 for D (5 bases). The V gene lost 2 bases and the J gene lost 4 bases, with 10 bases spanning the gap. The CDR3 sequence is 14 residues long. Per germline, CDR1 MNHEY and CDR2 SVGAGI. The CDR3 spells CASSYTLGADTQYF. The CDR3 DNA follows: TGTGCCAGCAGTTACACTCTGGGAGCAGATACGCAGTATTTT.

This clonotype was seen at least ten times. This chain uses TRBV24-1 with TRBJ2-3; D is unresolved. The germline V and J ends were trimmed by 3 bases and 5 bases, with 8 bases remaining between them. The germline gives CDR1 KGHDR, CDR2 SFDVKD. The length of the CDR3 is 13 residues. This CDR3 reads CATSDAAEDTQYF. The CDR3 DNA is TGTGCCACCAGTGATGCGGCCGAAGATACGCAGTATTTT.

The V call is TRBV9, the J call TRBJ2-3; weak D call: TRBD1 (5 bases). The V end lost 1 base, the J end lost 6 bases, and 15 bases lay between the germline ends. The CDR3 sequence is 15 residues long. Per the germline V gene, CDR1 is SGDLS and CDR2 is YYNGEE. CDR3: CASSVRLQGTDTQYF. The CDR3 DNA reads as TGTGCCAGCAGCGTAAGGCTGCAGGGAACCGATACGCAGTATTTT.

The chain couples TRBV12-3 or TRBV12-4 to TRBJ1-2, with 8 bases matching TRBD1. This CDR3 spans 14 amino acids. Trimming took 6 bases from V and 4 from J; bases not matched to a gene: 7. This CDR3 is CASRAGQGGYGYTF. In nucleotides, the CDR3 is TGTGCCAGCAGAGCCGGACAGGGAGGCTATGGCTACACCTTC.

This clonotype was recorded a few times. The chain couples TRBV7-2 to TRBJ1-6; D is ambiguous. The V end lost 3 bases, the J end lost 9 bases, and 6 bases lay between the germline ends. Per the germline V gene, CDR1 is SGHTA and CDR2 is FQGNSA. This CDR3 is built from 12 residues. CDR3 nucleotides: TGTGCCAGCAGCTTCAACCTTTCACCCCTCCACTTT. This encodes CASSFNLSPLHF. Filled out from reference TRBV7-2 and TRBJ1-6, the complete variable domain reads GAGVSQSPSNKVTEKGKDVELRCDPISGHTALYWYRQSLGQGLEFLIYFQGNSAPDKSGLPSDRFSAERTGGSVSTLTIQRTQQEDSAVYLCASSFNLSPLHFGNGTRLTVT.

J is TRBJ2-3 and V is TRBV2, with D maybe TRBD1 (5 bases). The V and J ends lost 4 bases and 0 bases respectively, with 11 bases between them. The V gene's germline CDR1 is SNHLY and CDR2 FYNNEI. This CDR3 comprises 15 residues. As DNA, the CDR3 is TGTGCCAGCAGTGGGTTACAGGCAAGCACAGATACGCAGTATTTT. Protein: CASSGLQASTDTQYF.

The CDR3 bases are TGTGCCAGCAGTCCCAGCGGAAAGAATCAGCCCCAGCATTTT. Its translation is CASSPSGKNQPQHF. The rearrangement links TRBV6-5 to TRBJ1-5; D call uncertain. The germline CDR1 and CDR2 sequences are MNHEY and SVGAGI. There are 14 residues in the CDR3. V gave up 5 bases and J gave up 4 bases, with 12 bases separating them.

There are a few counts of this clonotype. The chain employs TRBV7-2 and TRBJ2-3; D is ambiguous. Looked up from germline, CDR1 is SGHTA and CDR2 is FQGNSA. This CDR3 is built from 12 residues. V shed 5 bases and J shed 2 bases, with 5 bases lying between them. The CDR3: CASSLHTDTQYF. DNA for the CDR3: TGTGCCAGCAGCCTCCACACAGATACGCAGTATTTT.

The sample holds many counts of this clonotype. V and J are TRBV12-3 or TRBV12-4 and TRBJ1-1, with 8 nucleotides matching TRBD1. The trim removed 6 bases at V and 3 bases at J, leaving 9 bases unmatched. The CDR3 has 15 residues. DNA of the CDR3: TGTGCCAGCAGACCCGGACAGGGCTGGGACACTGAAGCTTTCTTT. Residues: CASRPGQGWDTEAFF.

The chain links TRBV7-2 to TRBJ2-7, with unresolved D. V gave up 4 bases and J gave up 4 bases, with 14 bases separating them. The CDR3 runs to 14 residues. The germline gives CDR1 SGHTA, CDR2 FQGNSA. In DNA form, the CDR3 reads TGTGCCAGCAGCTCCGGGCCCTCGCAGTACGAGCAGTACTTC. Its protein is CASSSGPSQYEQYF.

The chain couples TRBV7-6 to TRBJ1-1; weak D call: TRBD1 (6 bases). The CDR3 has 13 residues. Per germline, CDR1 SGHVS and CDR2 FNYEAQ. With 4 bases removed from V and 6 bases from J, the gap between germline ends came to 12 bases. The CDR3 here is CASSSQGYAEAFF. The CDR3 DNA follows: TGTGCCAGCAGCTCCCAGGGGTATGCTGAAGCTTTCTTT. The full variable domain, in which reference TRBV7-6 and TRBJ1-1 provide the parts outside the CDR3, is GAGVSQSPRYKVTKRGQDVALRCDPISGHVSLYWYRQALGQGPEFLTYFNYEAQQDKSGLPNDRFSAERPEGSISTLTIQRTEQRDSAMYRCASSSQGYAEAFFGQGTRLTVV.

J is TRBJ2-4 and V is TRBV3-1; a weak D match, TRBD2 (5 bases). Trimming left V 0 bases short and J 0 bases short, with 15 bases between. Looked up from germline, CDR1 is LGHDT and CDR2 is YNNKEL (reference sequence). CDR3 length: 18 amino acids. In DNA form, the CDR3 reads TGTGCCAGCAGCCAAGAATTGACGGCAGGACTAGCCAAAAACATTCAGTACTTC. It encodes CASSQELTAGLAKNIQYF.

This clonotype appeared many times. The rearrangement uses TRBV25-1 and TRBJ1-6, with a tentative D call TRBD1 (6 bases). With 3 bases removed from V and 8 bases from J, the gap between germline ends came to 11 bases. The CDR3 totals 14 residues. Germline CDR1 and CDR2: MGHDK and SYGVNS. The CDR3 coding sequence is TGTGCCAGCAGTGACTACAGGGAGTATTCACCCCTCCACTTT. Its protein product is CASSDYREYSPLHF.

The rearrangement links TRBV6-2 or TRBV6-3 to TRBJ2-3; no clear D. Germline CDR1 and CDR2: MNHEY and SVGEGT. The CDR3 spans 13 residues. The ends were cut back, 4 bases at V and 0 bases at J, with 5 bases in the middle. As DNA, the CDR3 is TGTGCCAGCAGTTCAATTAGCACAGATACGCAGTATTTT. As protein: CASSSISTDTQYF.

In its sample, this clonotype was seen a few times. A read error may account for a junction end that differs from germline. The genes are TRBV7-2 and TRBJ1-4; D gene uncertain. This CDR3 region has 13 residues. CDR1 SGHTA and CDR2 FQGNSA come from the germline V gene. The CDR3 loop reads CASSLDSGGVNTF. The CDR3 nucleotides read TGTGCCAGCAGCTTAGATTCGGGTGGGGTTAATACTTTT.

The gene calls are TRBV6-6 and TRBJ1-5; TRBD1 matches 8 bases. V lost 6 bases and J lost 6; bases outside the gene matches: 4. There are 13 residues in the CDR3. Germline V gives CDR1 MNHNY, CDR2 SVGAGI (reference sequence). The CDR3 DNA follows: TGTGCCAGCAGCTCGACAGGGGTTCAGCCCCAGCATTTT. Protein sequence: CASSSTGVQPQHF.

This clonotype showed up many times. The chain combines TRBV4-2 with TRBJ1-4; 7 bases align to TRBD1. Trimming removed 3 bases from V and 8 bases from J; junction bases left unmatched: 3. Germline CDR1 LGHNA, CDR2 YNFKEQ. The CDR3 is 13 amino acids. CDR3 in amino acids: CASSQGRGEKLFF. CDR3 DNA: TGTGCCAGCAGCCAGGGCAGGGGGGAAAAACTGTTTTTT.

This clonotype came up a few times. The J gene is TRBJ2-5, the V gene TRBV12-3 or TRBV12-4; D is unclear. Trimming took 3 bases from V and 5 from J, leaving 13 bases between them. CDR3 length: 14 residues. The CDR3 sequence: CASSFAPPGETQYF. The CDR3 nucleotides read TGTGCCAGCAGTTTCGCCCCCCCTGGGGAGACCCAGTACTTC.

J is TRBJ1-5 and V is TRBV4-1; D call uncertain. Germline lookup yields CDR1 MGHRA and CDR2 YSYEKL. Trimming left V 4 bases short and J 3 bases short, with 16 bases between. The CDR3 contains 16 residues. CDR3 amino acids: CASSLTGSSPNQPQHF. The CDR3 DNA reads TGCGCCAGCAGCCTTACCGGGTCCAGCCCCAATCAGCCCCAGCATTTT.

The J gene is TRBJ1-1, the V gene TRBV7-6, with D perhaps matching TRBD1 (5 bases). Trimming removed 4 bases at V and 3 bases at J, with 9 bases between. The CDR3 totals 13 residues. Germline V lookup: CDR1 SGHVS, CDR2 FNYEAQ. CDR3 DNA: TGTGCCAGCAGCTGGGGGGAGGACACTGAAGCTTTCTTT. This translates into CASSWGEDTEAFF.

A few counts support this clonotype. The chain couples TRBV4-1 to TRBJ2-2, with 10 bases aligning to TRBD2. With 7 bases clipped from V and 7 bases from J, the junction kept 12 bases outside the gene matches. CDR1 is MGHRA and CDR2 is YSYEKL in the germline V gene. The CDR3 extends over 16 amino acids. The DNA of the CDR3 is TGCGCCAGCACCCGGGAGAGCGGGGGGGTGAACGGGGAGCTGTTTTTT. As protein: CASTRESGGVNGELFF.

This clonotype was counted many times. V and J are TRBV20-1 and TRBJ2-1, with 8 bases identical to TRBD2. The CDR3 sequence is 14 residues long. Germline V gives CDR1 DFQATT, CDR2 SNEGSKA (reference sequence). V shed 5 bases and J 7 bases; nucleotides not matched to a gene: 10. The CDR3 spells CSAERGPSENEQFF. CDR3 DNA: TGCAGTGCTGAGCGGGGGCCGAGCGAGAATGAGCAGTTCTTC.

In this sample, this clonotype turned up many times. V gene TRBV7-9 combines with J gene TRBJ1-1; no clear D. The germline V gene has CDR1 SEHNR and CDR2 FQNEAQ (reference sequence). Trimming stripped 1 base from V and 11 bases from J, with 11 bases between. The CDR3 runs to 12 residues. This chain's CDR3 is CASSLGGLRAFF. Written as DNA, the CDR3 is TGTGCCAGCAGCTTAGGGGGTCTTCGGGCTTTCTTT.

DNA for the CDR3: TGTGCCTGGGGGATTAGCGGGGGGACAGATACGCAGTATTTT. It translates to CAWGISGGTDTQYF. The chain carries TRBV30 and TRBJ2-3; TRBD2 aligns across 10 bases. Trimming cost V 5 bases and J 3 bases; bases outside gene matches: 5. CDR1 GTSNPN and CDR2 SVGIG come from the germline V gene (reference sequence). This CDR3 is built from 14 residues.

In this sample, this clonotype turned up a few times. The chain is built from TRBV12-3 or TRBV12-4 and TRBJ2-7; D unresolved. V lost 1 base, J lost 1 base, and 8 bases lay in between. The CDR3 length is 14 residues. The CDR3 bases are TGTGCCAGCAGTTTAGGGCTCCCATCCTACGAGCAGTACTTC. It specifies CASSLGLPSYEQYF.

The V gene is TRBV7-8, the J gene TRBJ1-5, with D tentatively TRBD1 (5 bases). Germline V lookup: CDR1 SGHVS, CDR2 FQNEAQ. This CDR3 spans 14 amino acids. The V gene lost 4 bases and the J gene lost 6 bases, with 13 bases spanning the gap. The CDR3 DNA sequence: TGTGCCAGCAGCTGGGCCAGGGTAACTCAGCCCCAGCATTTT. Encoded protein: CASSWARVTQPQHF.

This clonotype was observed many times. The chain carries TRBV10-2 and TRBJ1-1, with D possibly being TRBD1 (5 bases). Between the trimmed V and J ends, which lost 6 bases and 5 bases, there was a span of 13 bases. The CDR3 covers 13 residues. Germline loops: CDR1 WSHSY, CDR2 SAAADI. The CDR3 region has the DNA TGCGCCAGCAGGTTGGGGGGGGGAACTGAAGCTTTCTTT. It specifies CASRLGGGTEAFF.

This clonotype was seen a handful of times. The chain combines TRBV30 with TRBJ1-5; D is ambiguous. The V gene lost 3 bases and the J gene lost 5 bases, with 11 bases spanning the gap. CDR3 size: 13 residues. Germline-derived CDR1 and CDR2 are GTSNPN and SVGIG (reference sequence). Here the CDR3 DNA reads TGTGCCTGGAGCGCCAGCTACGATCAGCCCCAGCATTTT. Encoded protein: CAWSASYDQPQHF. Complete variable domain (other parts from reference TRBV30 and TRBJ1-5): SQTIHQWPATLVQPVGSPLSLECTVEGTSNPNLYWYRQAAGRGLQLLFYSVGIGQISSEVPQNLSASRPQDRQFILSSKKLLLSDSGFYLCAWSASYDQPQHFGDGTRLSIL.

This clonotype was seen a handful of times. This rearrangement joins TRBV7-6 to TRBJ2-1; 8 positions match TRBD2. Germline V CDR1 and CDR2: SGHVS, FNYEAQ. V lost 5 bases to trimming and J lost 7 bases; unmatched junction nucleotides: 13. The CDR3 sequence is 16 residues long. The CDR3 spells CASSPQLAGGLNEQFF. DNA of the CDR3: TGTGCCAGCAGCCCACAGCTTGCGGGGGGATTGAATGAGCAGTTCTTC.

V is TRBV28 and J is TRBJ1-5; weak D call: TRBD1 (5 bases). CDR3 length equals 16 residues. Trimming removed 6 bases from V and 2 bases from J, with 17 bases in between. Germline V gives CDR1 MDHEN, CDR2 SYDVKM. As DNA, the CDR3 is TGTGCCAGCAGCCCGGCCGGGGGGAGGGGCAATCAGCCCCAGCATTTT. Protein product: CASSPAGGRGNQPQHF.